This T cell receptor (beta chain) was identified in a study of T cells in Graves' hyperthyroidism and ophthalmopathy. Study information: The initial diagnosis was the point when peripheral blood was collected, ahead of any treatment. General study findings and limits: The model made its ophthalmopathy prediction, and onset followed a median 6.5 months later.

Ten or more counts support this clonotype. The target antigen is unknown. There are 15 residues in the CDR3. Looked up from germline, CDR1 is DFQATT and CDR2 is SNEGSKA (reference sequence). The V segment lost 3 bases and the J segment 0 bases; nucleotides outside the gene matches: 4. Amplified regions were TCR beta CDR3 sequences from RNA transcripts. During a first-round RT-PCR of the TCR CDR3, the HTBI primer set was used. TCRdb re-derived calls from the multiplex PCR reads in MiXCR, one entry per CDR3 protein. The table includes nearly 600,000 distinct CDR3 sequences, around 14% detected once. Those with hyperthyroidism were 18 to 65 years old, newly diagnosed, and ill for under 2 months. In making diagnoses, clinical symptoms, serum thyroxine and TRAb, thyroid ultrasound and orbital computed tomography were all used.

The receptor comes from a young woman with Graves' hyperthyroidism that later progressed to Graves' ophthalmopathy. The chain has TRBV20-1 and TRBJ2-7; the match to TRBD2 covers 11 bases. Material for sequencing was blood. CDR3 nucleotide sequence: TGCAGTGCTAGTGGACTAGCGGGCAACTCCTACGAGCAGTACTTC. It specifies CSASGLAGNSYEQYF.